This T cell receptor (beta chain) was recorded in a study of spatial heterogeneity in lung cancer. This clonotype was seen more than once but under ten times. Germline V gives CDR1 SGDLS, CDR2 YYNGEE. V was pared by 5 bases and J by 2 bases, with 8 bases of the junction left unmatched. The CDR3 consists of 15 residues. Time point specified: sample taken at primary tumor resection. Unsorted tumor, nontumor lung tissue or cryopreserved PBMC supplied the whole RNA. In the library, each TCR cDNA molecule bore its own unique molecular identifier. MiXCR, applied by TCRdb to the 5' RACE reads, yields one record per CDR3 protein. The sample lists around 87,000 distinct CDR3 sequences; less than 15% were seen once.

This chain connects TRBV9 to TRBJ2-5; 8 bases map to TRBD1. The TCR sequence derives from a male donor with early-stage non-small cell lung cancer. The sample was PBMCs, taken at surgery. The CDR3 is CASSSGGAEQETQYF. The DNA for the CDR3 is TGTGCCAGCAGTTCAGGGGGCGCGGAACAAGAGACCCAGTACTTC.